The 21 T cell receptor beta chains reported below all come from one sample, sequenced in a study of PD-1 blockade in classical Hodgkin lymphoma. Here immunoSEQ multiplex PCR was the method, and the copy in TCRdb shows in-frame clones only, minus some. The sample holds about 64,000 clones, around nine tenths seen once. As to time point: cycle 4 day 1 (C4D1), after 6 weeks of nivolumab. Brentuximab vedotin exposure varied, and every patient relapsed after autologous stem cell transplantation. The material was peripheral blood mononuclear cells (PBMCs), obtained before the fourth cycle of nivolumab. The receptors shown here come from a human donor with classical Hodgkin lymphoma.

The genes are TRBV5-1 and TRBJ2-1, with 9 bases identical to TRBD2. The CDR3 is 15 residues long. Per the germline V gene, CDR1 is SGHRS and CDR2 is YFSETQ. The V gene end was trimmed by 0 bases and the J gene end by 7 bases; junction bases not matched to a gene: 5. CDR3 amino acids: CASSLGLAAGNEQFF. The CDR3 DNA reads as TGCGCCAGCAGCTTGGGACTAGCGGCGGGGAATGAGCAGTTCTTC.

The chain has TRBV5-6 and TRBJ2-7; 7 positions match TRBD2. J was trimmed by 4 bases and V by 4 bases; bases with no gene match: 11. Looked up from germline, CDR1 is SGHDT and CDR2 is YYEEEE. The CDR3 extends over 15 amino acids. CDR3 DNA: TGTGCCAGCAGCGCCTCCAGGGAGGGGTCATACGAGCAGTACTTC. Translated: CASSASREGSYEQYF.

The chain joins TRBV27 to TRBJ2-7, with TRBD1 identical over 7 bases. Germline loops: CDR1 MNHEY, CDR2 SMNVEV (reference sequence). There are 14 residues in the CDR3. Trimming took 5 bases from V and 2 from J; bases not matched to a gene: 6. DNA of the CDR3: TGTGCCAGCAGTCCCGGACAGGCCGCCTACGAGCAGTACTTC. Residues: CASSPGQAAYEQYF.

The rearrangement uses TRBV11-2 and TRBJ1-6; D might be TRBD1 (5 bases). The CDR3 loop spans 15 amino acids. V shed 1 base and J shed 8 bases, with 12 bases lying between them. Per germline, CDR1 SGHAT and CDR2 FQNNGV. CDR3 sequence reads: CASSLVMGRDSPLHF. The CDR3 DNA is TGTGCCAGCAGCTTAGTTATGGGGCGGGATTCACCCCTCCACTTT.

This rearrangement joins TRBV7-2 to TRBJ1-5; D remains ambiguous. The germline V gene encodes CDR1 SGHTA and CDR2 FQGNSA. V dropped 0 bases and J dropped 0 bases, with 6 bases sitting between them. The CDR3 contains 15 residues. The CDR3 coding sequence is TGTGCCAGCAGCTTAGCCCGAGATAGCAATCAGCCCCAGCATTTT. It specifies CASSLARDSNQPQHF.

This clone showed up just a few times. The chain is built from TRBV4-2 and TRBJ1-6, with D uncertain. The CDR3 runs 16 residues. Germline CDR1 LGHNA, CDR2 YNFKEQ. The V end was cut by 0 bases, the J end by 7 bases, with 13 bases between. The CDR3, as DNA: TGTGCCAGCAGCCAAGACCGGGTAGCACCGAATTCACCCCTCCACTTT. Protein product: CASSQDRVAPNSPLHF.

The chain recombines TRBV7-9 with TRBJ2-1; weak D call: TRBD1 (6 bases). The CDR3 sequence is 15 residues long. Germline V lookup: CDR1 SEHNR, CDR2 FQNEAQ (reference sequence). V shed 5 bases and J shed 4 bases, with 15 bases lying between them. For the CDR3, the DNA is TGTGCCAGCAGCGGACAGCCATGGACGTACAATGAGCAGTTCTTC. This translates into CASSGQPWTYNEQFF.

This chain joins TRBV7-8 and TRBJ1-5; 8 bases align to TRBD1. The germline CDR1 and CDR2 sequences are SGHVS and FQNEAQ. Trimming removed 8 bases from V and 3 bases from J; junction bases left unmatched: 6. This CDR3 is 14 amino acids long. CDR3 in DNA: TGTGCCAGCGATCCAGGGGGCGACAATCAGCCCCAGCATTTT. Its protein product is CASDPGGDNQPQHF.

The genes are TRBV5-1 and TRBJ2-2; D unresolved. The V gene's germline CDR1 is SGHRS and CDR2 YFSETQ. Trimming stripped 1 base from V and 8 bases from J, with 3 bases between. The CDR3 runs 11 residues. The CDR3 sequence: CASSLSGELFF. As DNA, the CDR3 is TGCGCCAGCAGCTTGTCAGGGGAGCTGTTTTTT.

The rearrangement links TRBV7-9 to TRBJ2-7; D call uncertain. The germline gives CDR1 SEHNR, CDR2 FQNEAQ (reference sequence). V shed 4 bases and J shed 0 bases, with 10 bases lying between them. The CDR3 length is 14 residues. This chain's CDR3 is CASSSTDGSYEQYF. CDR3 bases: TGTGCCAGCAGCTCTACGGACGGCTCCTACGAGCAGTACTTC.

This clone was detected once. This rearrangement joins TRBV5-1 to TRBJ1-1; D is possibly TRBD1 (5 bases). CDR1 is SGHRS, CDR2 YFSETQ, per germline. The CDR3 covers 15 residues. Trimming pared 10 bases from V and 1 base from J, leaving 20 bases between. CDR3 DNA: TGCGCCCCCGTTGGGGGGGGACGACAGAACACTGAAGCTTTCTTT. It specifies CAPVGGGRQNTEAFF.

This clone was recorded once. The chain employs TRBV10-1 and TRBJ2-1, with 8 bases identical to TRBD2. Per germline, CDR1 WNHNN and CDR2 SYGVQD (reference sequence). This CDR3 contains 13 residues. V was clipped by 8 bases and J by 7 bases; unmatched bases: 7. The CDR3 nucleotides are TGCGCCAGCGCGAGCGGGAGAGGTAATGAGCAGTTCTTC. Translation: CASASGRGNEQFF.

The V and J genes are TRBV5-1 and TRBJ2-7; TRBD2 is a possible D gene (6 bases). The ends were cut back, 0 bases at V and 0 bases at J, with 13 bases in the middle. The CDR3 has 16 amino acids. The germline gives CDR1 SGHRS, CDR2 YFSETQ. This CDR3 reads CASSLEARRGSYEQYF. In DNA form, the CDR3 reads TGCGCCAGCAGCTTGGAAGCCCGGCGGGGCTCCTACGAGCAGTACTTC.

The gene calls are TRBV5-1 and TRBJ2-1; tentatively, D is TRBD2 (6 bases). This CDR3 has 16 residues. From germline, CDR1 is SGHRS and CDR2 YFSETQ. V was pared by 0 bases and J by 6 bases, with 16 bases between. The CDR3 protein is CASSLGTGSLVNEQFF. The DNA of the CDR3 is TGCGCCAGCAGCTTGGGGACCGGGAGCCTGGTCAATGAGCAGTTCTTC.

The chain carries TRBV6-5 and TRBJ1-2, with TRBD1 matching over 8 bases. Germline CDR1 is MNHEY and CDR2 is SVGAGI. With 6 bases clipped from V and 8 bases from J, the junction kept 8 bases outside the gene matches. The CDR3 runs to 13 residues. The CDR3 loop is CASSPGQGCGYTF. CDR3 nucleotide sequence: TGTGCCAGCAGCCCCGGACAGGGTTGCGGCTACACCTTC.

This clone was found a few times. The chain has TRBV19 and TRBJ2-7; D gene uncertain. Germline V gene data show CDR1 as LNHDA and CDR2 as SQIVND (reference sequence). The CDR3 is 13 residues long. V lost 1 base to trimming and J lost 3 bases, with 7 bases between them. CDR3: CASSIGHHYEQYF. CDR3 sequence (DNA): TGTGCCAGTAGTATAGGACACCACTACGAGCAGTACTTC.

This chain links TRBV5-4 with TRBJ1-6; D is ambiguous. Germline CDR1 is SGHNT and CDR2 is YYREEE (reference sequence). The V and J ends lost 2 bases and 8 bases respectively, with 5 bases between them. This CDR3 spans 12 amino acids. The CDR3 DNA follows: TGTGCCAGCAGCTTAAGAGATTCACCCCTCCACTTT. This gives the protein CASSLRDSPLHF.

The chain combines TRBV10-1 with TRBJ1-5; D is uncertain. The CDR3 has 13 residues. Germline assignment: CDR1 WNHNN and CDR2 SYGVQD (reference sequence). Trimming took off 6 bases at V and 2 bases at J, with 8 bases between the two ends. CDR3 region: CASSPAGNQPQHF. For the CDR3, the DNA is TGCGCCAGCAGCCCAGCGGGCAATCAGCCCCAGCATTTT.

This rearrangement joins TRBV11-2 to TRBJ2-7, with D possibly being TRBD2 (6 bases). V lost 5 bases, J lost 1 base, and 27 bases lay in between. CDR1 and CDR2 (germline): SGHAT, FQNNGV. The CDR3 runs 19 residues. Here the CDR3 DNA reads TGTGCCAGCAGCCCTATTCGGCAGGTAGGGGAGGTAGAGTCCTACGAGCAGTACTTC. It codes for CASSPIRQVGEVESYEQYF.

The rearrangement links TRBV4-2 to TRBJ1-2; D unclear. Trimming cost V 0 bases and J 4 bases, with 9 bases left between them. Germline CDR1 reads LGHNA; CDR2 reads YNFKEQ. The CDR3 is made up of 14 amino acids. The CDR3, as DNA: TGTGCCAGCAGCCAAGATCCGGGAACCTATGGCTACACCTTC. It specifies CASSQDPGTYGYTF.

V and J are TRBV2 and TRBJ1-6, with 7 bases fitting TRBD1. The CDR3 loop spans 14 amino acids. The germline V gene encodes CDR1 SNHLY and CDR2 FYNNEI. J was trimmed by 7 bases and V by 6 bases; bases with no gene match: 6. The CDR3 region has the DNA TGTGCCAGCAGAGCACAGGGGCAGAATTCACCCCTCCACTTT. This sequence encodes CASRAQGQNSPLHF.